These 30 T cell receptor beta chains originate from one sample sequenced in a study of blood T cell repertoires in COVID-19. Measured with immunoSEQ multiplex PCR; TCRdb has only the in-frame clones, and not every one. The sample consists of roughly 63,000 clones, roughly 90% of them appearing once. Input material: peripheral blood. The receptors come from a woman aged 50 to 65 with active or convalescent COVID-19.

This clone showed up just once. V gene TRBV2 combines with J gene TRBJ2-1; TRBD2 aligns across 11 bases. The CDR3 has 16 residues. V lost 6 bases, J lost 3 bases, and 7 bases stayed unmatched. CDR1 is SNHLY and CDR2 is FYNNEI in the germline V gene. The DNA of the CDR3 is TGTGCCAGCAGCGTTCGGGGACTAGCGGTCTACAATGAGCAGTTCTTC. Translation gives CASSVRGLAVYNEQFF.

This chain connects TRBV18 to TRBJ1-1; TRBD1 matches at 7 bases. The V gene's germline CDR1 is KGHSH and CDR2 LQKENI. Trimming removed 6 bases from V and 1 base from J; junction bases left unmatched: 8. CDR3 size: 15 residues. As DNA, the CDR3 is TGTGCCAGCTCCGACAGGGAGGTCGCGAACACTGAAGCTTTCTTT. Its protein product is CASSDREVANTEAFF.

CDR3 region: CASSGMQSGELFF. The CDR3 bases are TGTGCCAGCTCAGGGATGCAATCCGGGGAGCTGTTTTTT. The rearrangement joins TRBV6-5 to TRBJ2-2, with D maybe TRBD1 (5 bases). The ends were cut back, 8 bases at V and 6 bases at J, with 13 bases in the middle. The CDR3 sequence is 13 residues long. The germline gives CDR1 MNHEY, CDR2 SVGAGI.

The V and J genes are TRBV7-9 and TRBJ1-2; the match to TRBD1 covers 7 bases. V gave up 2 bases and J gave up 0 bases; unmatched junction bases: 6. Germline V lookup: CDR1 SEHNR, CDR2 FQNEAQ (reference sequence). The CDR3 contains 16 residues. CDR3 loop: CASSLYRDRTNYGYTF. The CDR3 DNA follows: TGTGCCAGCAGCTTATACCGGGACAGAACTAACTATGGCTACACCTTC.

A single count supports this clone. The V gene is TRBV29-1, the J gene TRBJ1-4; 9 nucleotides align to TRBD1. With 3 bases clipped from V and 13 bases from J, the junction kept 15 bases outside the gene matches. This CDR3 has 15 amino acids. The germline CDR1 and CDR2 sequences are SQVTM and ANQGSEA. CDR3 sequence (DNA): TGCAGCGTTGACACAACCGGGACAGGGAGTAGAGGACTGTTTTTT. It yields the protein CSVDTTGTGSRGLFF.

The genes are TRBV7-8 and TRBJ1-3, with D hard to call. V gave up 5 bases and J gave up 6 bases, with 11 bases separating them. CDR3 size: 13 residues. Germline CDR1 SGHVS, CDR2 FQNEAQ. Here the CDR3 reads CASSPDCVNTIYF. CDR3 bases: TGTGCCAGCAGCCCGGACTGTGTAAACACCATATATTTT. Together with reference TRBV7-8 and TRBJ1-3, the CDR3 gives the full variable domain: GAGVSQSPRYKVAKRGQDVALRCDPISGHVSLFWYQQALGQGPEFLTYFQNEAQLDKSGLPSDRFFAERPEGSVSTLKIQRTQQEDSAVYLCASSPDCVNTIYFGEGSWLTVV.

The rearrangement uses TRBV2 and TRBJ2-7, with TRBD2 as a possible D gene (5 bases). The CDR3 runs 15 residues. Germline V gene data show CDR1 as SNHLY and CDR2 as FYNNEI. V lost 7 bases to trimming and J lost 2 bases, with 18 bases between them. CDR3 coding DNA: TGTGCCAGCAACCCACCAGGAGGATTTCCCTACGAGCAGTACTTC. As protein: CASNPPGGFPYEQYF.

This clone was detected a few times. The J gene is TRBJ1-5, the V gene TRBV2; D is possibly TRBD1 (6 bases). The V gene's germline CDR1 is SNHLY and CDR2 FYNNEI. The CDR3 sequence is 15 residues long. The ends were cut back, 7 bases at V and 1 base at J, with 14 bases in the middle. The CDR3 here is CASKIRGGSNQPQHF. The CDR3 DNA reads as TGTGCCAGCAAGATCAGGGGCGGGAGCAATCAGCCCCAGCATTTT. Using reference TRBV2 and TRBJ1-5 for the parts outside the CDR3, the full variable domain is EPEVTQTPSHQVTQMGQEVILRCVPISNHLYFYWYRQILGQKVEFLVSFYNNEISEKSEIFDDQFSVERPDGSNFTLKIRSTKLEDSAMYFCASKIRGGSNQPQHFGDGTRLSIL.

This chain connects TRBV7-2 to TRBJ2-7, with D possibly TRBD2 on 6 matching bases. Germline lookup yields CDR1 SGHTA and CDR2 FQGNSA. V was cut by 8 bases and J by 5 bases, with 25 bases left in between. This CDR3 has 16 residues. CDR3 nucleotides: TGTGCCAGCCGGTCCAGCGGGTTTACAAGGAGCGACGAGCAGTACTTC. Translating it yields CASRSSGFTRSDEQYF.

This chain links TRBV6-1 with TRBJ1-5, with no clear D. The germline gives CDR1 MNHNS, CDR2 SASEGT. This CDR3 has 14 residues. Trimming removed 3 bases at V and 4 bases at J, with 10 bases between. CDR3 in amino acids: CASSDLGSNQPQHF. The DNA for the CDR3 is TGTGCCAGCAGTGATTTAGGGAGTAATCAGCCCCAGCATTTT.

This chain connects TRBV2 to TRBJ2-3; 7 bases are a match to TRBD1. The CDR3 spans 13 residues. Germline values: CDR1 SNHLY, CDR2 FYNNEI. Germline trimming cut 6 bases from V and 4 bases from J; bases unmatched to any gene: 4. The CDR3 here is CASRQGVSDTQYF. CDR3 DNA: TGTGCCAGCAGGCAGGGGGTATCAGATACGCAGTATTTT.

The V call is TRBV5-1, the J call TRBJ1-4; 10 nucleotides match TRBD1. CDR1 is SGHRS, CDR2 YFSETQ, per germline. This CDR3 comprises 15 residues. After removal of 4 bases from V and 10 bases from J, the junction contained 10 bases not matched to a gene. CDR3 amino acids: CASSVAGTGEGKLFF. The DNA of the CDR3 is TGCGCCAGCAGCGTAGCCGGGACAGGGGAAGGAAAACTGTTTTTT.

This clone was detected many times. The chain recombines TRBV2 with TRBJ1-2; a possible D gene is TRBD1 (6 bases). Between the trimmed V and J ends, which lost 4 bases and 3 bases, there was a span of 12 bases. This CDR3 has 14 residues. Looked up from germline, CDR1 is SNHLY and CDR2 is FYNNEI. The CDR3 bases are TGTGCCAGCAGTGTTCCAGGGGCCGACTATGGCTACACCTTC. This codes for CASSVPGADYGYTF. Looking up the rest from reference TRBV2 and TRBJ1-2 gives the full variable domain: EPEVTQTPSHQVTQMGQEVILRCVPISNHLYFYWYRQILGQKVEFLVSFYNNEISEKSEIFDDQFSVERPDGSNFTLKIRSTKLEDSAMYFCASSVPGADYGYTFGSGTRLTVV.

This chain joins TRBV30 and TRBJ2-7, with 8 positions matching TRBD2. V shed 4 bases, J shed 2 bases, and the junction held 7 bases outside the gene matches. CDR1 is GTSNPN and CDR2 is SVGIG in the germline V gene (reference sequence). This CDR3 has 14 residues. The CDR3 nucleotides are TGTGCCTGGAATGGCCGGGAGGGCCCCTACGAGCAGTACTTC. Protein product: CAWNGREGPYEQYF.

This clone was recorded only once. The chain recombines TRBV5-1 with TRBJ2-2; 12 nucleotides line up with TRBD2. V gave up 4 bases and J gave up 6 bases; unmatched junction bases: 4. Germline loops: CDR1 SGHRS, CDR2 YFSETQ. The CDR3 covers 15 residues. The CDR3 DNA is TGCGCCAGCAGCCCGACTAGCGGGAGTCCCGGGGAGCTGTTTTTT. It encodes CASSPTSGSPGELFF.

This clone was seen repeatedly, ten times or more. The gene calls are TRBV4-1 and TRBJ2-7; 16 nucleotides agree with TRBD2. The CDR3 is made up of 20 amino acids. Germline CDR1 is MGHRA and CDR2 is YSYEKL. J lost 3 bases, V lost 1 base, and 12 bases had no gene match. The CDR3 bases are TGCGCCAGCAGCCAAGGGGCCGGGACTAGCGGGAGGGCCCCCCACTACGAGCAGTACTTC. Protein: CASSQGAGTSGRAPHYEQYF.

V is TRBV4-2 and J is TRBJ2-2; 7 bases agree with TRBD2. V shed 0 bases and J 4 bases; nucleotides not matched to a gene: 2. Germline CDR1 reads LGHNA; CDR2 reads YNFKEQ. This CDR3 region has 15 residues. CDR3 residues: CASSQDGGGTGELFF. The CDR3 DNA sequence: TGTGCCAGCAGCCAAGATGGGGGGGGCACCGGGGAGCTGTTTTTT.

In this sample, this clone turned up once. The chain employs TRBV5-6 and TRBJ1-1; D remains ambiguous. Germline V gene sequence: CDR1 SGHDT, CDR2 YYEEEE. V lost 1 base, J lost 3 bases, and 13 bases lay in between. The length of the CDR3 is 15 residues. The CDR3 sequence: CASSLWAIGDTEAFF. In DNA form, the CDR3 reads TGTGCCAGCAGCTTGTGGGCAATCGGTGACACTGAAGCTTTCTTT.

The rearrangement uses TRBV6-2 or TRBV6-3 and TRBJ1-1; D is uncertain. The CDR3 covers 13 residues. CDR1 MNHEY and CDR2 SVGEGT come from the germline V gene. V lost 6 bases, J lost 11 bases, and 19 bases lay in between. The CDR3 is CASSRDPIWEAFF. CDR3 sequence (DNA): TGTGCCAGCAGCAGAGACCCGATTTGGGAGGCTTTCTTT.

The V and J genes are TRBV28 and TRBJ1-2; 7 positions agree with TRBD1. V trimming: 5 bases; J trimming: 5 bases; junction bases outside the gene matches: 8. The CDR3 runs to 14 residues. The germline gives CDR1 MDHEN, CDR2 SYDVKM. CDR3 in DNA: TGTGCCAGCAGTGCCCCGACAGGGAATTATGGCTACACCTTC. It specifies CASSAPTGNYGYTF.

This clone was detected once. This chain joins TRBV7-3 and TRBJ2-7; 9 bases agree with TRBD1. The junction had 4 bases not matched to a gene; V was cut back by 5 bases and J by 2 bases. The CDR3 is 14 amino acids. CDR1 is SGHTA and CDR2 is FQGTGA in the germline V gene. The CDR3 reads CASSPRQGAYEQYF. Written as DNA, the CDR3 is TGTGCCAGCAGCCCCCGACAGGGGGCCTACGAGCAGTACTTC. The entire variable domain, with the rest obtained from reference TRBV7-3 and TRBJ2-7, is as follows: GAGVSQTPSNKVTEKGKYVELRCDPISGHTALYWYRQSLGQGPEFLIYFQGTGAADDSGLPNDRFFAVRPEGSVSTLKIQRTERGDSAVYLCASSPRQGAYEQYFGPGTRLTVT.

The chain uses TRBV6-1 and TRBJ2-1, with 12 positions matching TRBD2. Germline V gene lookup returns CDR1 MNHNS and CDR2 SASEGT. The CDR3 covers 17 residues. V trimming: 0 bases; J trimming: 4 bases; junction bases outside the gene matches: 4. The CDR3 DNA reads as TGTGCCAGCAGTGAAGCTGGACTAGCGGGACTGTACAATGAGCAGTTCTTC. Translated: CASSEAGLAGLYNEQFF.

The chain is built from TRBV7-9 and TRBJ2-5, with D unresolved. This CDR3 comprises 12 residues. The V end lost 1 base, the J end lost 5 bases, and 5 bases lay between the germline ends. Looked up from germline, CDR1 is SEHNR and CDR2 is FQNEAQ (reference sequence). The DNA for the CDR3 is TGTGCCAGCAGCTTAGTAGTGGAGACCCAGTACTTC. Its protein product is CASSLVVETQYF.

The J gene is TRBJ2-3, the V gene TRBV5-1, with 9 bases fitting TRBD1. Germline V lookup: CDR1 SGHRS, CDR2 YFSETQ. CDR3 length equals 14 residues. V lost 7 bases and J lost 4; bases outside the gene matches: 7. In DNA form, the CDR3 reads TGCGCCAGCGCCAGGACAGGGGACGCAGATACGCAGTATTTT. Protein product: CASARTGDADTQYF.

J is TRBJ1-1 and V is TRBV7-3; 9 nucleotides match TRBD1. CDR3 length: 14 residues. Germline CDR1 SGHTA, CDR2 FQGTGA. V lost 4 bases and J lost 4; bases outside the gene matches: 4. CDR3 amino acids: CASSSQGASTEAFF. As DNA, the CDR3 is TGTGCCAGCAGCTCACAGGGGGCGAGCACTGAAGCTTTCTTT. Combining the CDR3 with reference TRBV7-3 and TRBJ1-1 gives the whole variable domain GAGVSQTPSNKVTEKGKYVELRCDPISGHTALYWYRQSLGQGPEFLIYFQGTGAADDSGLPNDRFFAVRPEGSVSTLKIQRTERGDSAVYLCASSSQGASTEAFFGQGTRLTVV.

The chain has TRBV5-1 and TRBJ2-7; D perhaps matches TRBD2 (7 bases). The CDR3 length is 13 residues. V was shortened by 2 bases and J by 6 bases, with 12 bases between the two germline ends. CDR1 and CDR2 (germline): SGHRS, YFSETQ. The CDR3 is CASSLGGGREQYF. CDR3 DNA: TGCGCCAGCAGCTTAGGGGGAGGGCGCGAGCAGTACTTC.

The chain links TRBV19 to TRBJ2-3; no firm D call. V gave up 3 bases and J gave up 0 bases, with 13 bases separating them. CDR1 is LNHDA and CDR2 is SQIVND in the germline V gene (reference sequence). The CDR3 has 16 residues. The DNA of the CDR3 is TGTGCCAGTAGTATTCTTTCAGGTACTAGCACAGATACGCAGTATTTT. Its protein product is CASSILSGTSTDTQYF.

The chain's CDR3 is CASSRLAASTDTQYF. CDR3 DNA: TGTGCCAGCAGCCGATTAGCGGCTAGCACAGATACGCAGTATTTT. The J gene is TRBJ2-3, the V gene TRBV4-2; D is perhaps TRBD2 (6 bases). Between the trimmed V and J ends, which lost 4 bases and 0 bases, there was a span of 11 bases. The CDR3 totals 15 residues. Germline-derived CDR1 and CDR2 are LGHNA and YNFKEQ.

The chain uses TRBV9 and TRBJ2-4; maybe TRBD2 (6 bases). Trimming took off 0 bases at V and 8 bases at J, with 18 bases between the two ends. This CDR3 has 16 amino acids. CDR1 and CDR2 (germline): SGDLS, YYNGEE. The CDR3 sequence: CASSVGLVVVGDIQYF. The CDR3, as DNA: TGTGCCAGCAGCGTAGGACTAGTTGTGGTTGGAGACATTCAGTACTTC. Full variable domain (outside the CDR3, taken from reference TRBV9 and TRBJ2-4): DSGVTQTPKHLITATGQRVTLRCSPRSGDLSVYWYQQSLDQGLQFLIQYYNGEERAKGNILERFSAQQFPDLHSELNLSSLELGDSALYFCASSVGLVVVGDIQYFGAGTRLSVL.

CDR3 sequence (DNA): TGCAGCGTCTGGAGGGCCTACGAGCAGTACTTC. This encodes CSVWRAYEQYF. This sequence joins TRBV29-1 and TRBJ2-7; weak D call: TRBD2 (6 bases). CDR1 SQVTM and CDR2 ANQGSEA come from the germline V gene. The CDR3 extends over 11 amino acids. The ends were cut back, 6 bases at V and 2 bases at J, with 8 bases in the middle.